Listed here is a single TCR beta chain. The antigen is not known. Clones were read by immunoSEQ multiplex PCR, and TCRdb kept only the in-frame ones, dropping some. The repertoire holds 55,000 to 80,000 clones, with 60% to 85% as singletons. Patients with chemo-refractory metastatic non-small-cell lung cancer received focal radiation plus CTLA-4 blockade with ipilimumab. Deletions cut 2 bases from V and 6 bases from J, with 13 bases between. This CDR3 is built from 14 residues. Germline V gene lookup returns CDR1 MNHEY and CDR2 SMNVEV (reference sequence). The data were obtained in a study of radiotherapy plus CTLA-4 blockade in lung cancer. The wider study: Patients showed objective responses in approximately 17% of cases and disease control in under 35%.

General study results and limits: Subsequent to radiotherapy plus ipilimumab, tumor-derived TCR clones underwent expansion in blood.

This receptor was identified in a human donor with non-small cell lung cancer who had a complete response to radiotherapy plus ipilimumab. This sequence joins TRBV27 and TRBJ1-2; D might be TRBD1 (6 bases). The specimen comprised peripheral blood, sampled from a patient treated with radiotherapy plus ipilimumab. Written as DNA, the CDR3 is TGTGCCAGCAGTTTAAACAGGGTGCGGGATGGCTACACCTTC. Amino acid sequence: CASSLNRVRDGYTF.